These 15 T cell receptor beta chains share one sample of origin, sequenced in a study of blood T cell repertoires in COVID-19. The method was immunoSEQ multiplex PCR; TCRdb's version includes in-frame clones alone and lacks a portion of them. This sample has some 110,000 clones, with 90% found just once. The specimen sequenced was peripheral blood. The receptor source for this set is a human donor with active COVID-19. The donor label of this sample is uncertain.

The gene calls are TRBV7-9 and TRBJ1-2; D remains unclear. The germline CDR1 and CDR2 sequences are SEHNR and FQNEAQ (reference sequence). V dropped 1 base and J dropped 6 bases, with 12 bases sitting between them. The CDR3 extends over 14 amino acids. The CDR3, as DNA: TGTGCCAGCAGCTTAGAGAGGGTCGGAGATGGCTACACCTTC. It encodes CASSLERVGDGYTF.

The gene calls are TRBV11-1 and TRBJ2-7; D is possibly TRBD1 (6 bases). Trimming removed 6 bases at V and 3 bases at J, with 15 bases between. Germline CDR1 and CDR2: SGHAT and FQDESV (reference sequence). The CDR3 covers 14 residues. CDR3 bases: TGTGCCAGCAGTCTAGATTCCAGGGGCTACGAGCAGTACTTC. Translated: CASSLDSRGYEQYF.

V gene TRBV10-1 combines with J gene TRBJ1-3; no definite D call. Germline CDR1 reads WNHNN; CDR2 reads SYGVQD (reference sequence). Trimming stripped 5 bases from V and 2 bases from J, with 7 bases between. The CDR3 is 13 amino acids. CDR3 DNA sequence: TGCGCCAGCAGTAGGAGGACTGGAAACACCATATATTTT. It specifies CASSRRTGNTIYF.

CDR3 sequence: CASTSGTIYGYTF. The CDR3 DNA is TGTGCCAGCACGAGTGGGACAATCTATGGCTACACCTTC. The chain employs TRBV28 and TRBJ1-2; the D gene is possibly TRBD1 (6 bases). The V end lost 7 bases, the J end lost 4 bases, and 13 bases lay between the germline ends. CDR3 size: 13 residues. From germline, CDR1 is MDHEN and CDR2 SYDVKM.

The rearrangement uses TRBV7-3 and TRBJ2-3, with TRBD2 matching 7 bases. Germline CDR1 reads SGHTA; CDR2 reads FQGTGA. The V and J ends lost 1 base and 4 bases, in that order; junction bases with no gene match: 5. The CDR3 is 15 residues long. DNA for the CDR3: TGTGCCAGCAGCTTAAAAGGCGGGGGAGCAGATACGCAGTATTTT. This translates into CASSLKGGGADTQYF.

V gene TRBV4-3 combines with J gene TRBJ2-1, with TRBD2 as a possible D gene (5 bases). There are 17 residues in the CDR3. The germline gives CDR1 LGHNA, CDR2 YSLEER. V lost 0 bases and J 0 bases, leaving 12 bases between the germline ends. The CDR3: CASSQDPPGSSYNEQFF. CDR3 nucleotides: TGCGCCAGCAGCCAAGATCCCCCGGGGAGCTCCTACAATGAGCAGTTCTTC.

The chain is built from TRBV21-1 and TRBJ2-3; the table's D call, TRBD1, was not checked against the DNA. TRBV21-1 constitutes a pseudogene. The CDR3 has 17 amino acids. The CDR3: CASSKVRGRSSTDTQYF. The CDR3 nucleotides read TGTGCCAGCAGCAAAGTTAGGGGCCGCTCAAGCACAGATACGCAGTATTTT.

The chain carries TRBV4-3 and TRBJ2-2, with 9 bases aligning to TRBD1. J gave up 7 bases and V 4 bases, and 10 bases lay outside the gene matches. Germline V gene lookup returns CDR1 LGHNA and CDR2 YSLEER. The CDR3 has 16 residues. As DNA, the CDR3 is TGCGCCAGCAGCCGTAATACAGGGGGCGGAAGCGGGGAGCTGTTTTTT. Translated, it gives CASSRNTGGGSGELFF.

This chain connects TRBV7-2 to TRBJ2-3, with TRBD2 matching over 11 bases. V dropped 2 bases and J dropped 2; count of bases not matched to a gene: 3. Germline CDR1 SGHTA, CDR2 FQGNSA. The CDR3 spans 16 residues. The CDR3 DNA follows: TGTGCCAGCAGCTTAACTAGCGGGGGATTCACAGATACGCAGTATTTT. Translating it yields CASSLTSGGFTDTQYF. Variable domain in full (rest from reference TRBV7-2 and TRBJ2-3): GAGVSQSPSNKVTEKGKDVELRCDPISGHTALYWYRQSLGQGLEFLIYFQGNSAPDKSGLPSDRFSAERTGGSVSTLTIQRTQQEDSAVYLCASSLTSGGFTDTQYFGPGTRLTVL.

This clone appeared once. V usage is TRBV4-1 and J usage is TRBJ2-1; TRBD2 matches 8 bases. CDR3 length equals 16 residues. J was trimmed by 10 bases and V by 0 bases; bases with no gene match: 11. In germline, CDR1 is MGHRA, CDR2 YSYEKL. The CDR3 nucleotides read TGCGCCAGCAGCCAAGATCCCGGGGGGGCTGACGGAGAGCAGTTCTTC. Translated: CASSQDPGGADGEQFF.

CDR3 residues: CASSSSGGDYEQYF. DNA for the CDR3: TGTGCCAGCTCATCTAGCGGGGGGGACTACGAGCAGTACTTC. The chain combines TRBV18 with TRBJ2-7; TRBD2 aligns across 12 bases. CDR3 length equals 14 residues. CDR1 is KGHSH and CDR2 is LQKENI in the germline V gene. The ends lost 5 bases at V and 3 bases at J; junction bases unmatched: 2.

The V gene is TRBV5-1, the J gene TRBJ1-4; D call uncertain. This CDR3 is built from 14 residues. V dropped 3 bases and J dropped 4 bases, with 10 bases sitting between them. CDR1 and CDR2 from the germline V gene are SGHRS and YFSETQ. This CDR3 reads CASSSRGFNEKLFF. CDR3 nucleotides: TGCGCCAGCAGCTCCCGTGGCTTTAATGAAAAACTGTTTTTT.

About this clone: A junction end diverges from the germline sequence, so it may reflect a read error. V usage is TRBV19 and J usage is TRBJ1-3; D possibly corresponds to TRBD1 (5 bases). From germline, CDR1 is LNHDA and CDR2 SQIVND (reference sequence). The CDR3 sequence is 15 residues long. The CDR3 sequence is CASRQDTRPGNTIYF. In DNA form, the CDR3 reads TGTGCCAGTAGACAGGACACCCGCCCTGGGAACACCATATATTTT.

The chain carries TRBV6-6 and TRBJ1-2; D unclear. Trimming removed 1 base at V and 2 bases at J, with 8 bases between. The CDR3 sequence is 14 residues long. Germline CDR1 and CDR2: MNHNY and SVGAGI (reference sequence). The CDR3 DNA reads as TGTGCCAGCAGTTACTTAGATCCAAACTATGGCTACACCTTC. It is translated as CASSYLDPNYGYTF.

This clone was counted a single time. The CDR3: CASTSGQGHYNSPLHF. The DNA for the CDR3 is TGTGCCAGCACCTCCGGACAGGGGCATTATAATTCACCCCTCCACTTT. This chain uses TRBV7-2 with TRBJ1-6; 9 bases align to TRBD1. Looked up from germline, CDR1 is SGHTA and CDR2 is FQGNSA. V gave up 7 bases and J gave up 4 bases; unmatched junction bases: 8. The CDR3 runs 16 residues. Filled out from reference TRBV7-2 and TRBJ1-6, the complete variable domain reads GAGVSQSPSNKVTEKGKDVELRCDPISGHTALYWYRQSLGQGLEFLIYFQGNSAPDKSGLPSDRFSAERTGGSVSTLTIQRTQQEDSAVYLCASTSGQGHYNSPLHFGNGTRLTVT.